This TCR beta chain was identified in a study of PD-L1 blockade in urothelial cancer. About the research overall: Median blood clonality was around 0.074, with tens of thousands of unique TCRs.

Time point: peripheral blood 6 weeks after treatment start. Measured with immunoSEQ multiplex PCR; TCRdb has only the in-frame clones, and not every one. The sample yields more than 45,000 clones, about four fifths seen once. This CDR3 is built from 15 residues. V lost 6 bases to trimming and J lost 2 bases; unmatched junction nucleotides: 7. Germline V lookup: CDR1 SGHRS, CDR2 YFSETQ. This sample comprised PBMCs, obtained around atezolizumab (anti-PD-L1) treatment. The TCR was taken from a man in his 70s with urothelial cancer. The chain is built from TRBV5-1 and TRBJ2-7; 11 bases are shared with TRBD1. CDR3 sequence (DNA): TGCGCCAGCAATACCGGGACAGGGGGGACCTACGAGCAGTACTTC. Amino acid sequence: CASNTGTGGTYEQYF.